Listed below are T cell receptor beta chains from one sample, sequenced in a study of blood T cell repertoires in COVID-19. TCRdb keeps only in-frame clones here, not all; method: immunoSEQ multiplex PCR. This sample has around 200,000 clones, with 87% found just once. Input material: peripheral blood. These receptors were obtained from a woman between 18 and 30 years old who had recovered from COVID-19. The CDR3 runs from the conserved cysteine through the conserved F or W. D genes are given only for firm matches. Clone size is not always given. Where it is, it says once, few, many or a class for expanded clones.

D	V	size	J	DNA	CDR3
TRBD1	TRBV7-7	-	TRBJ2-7	TGTGCCGGCGGGACAGGGTGCCACGAGCAGTACTTC	CAGGTGCHEQYF
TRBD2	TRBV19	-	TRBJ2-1	TGTGCCAGTGCTAGCGGGTCATCTTACAATGAGCAGTTCTTC	CASASGSSYNEQFF
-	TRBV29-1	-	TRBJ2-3	TGCAGCGTTTGGGGAGAAAGCACAGATACGCAGTATTTT	CSVWGESTDTQYF
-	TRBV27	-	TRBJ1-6	TGTGCCAGCAGTTTATCCCCGTGGGGTGTTAGCGTGCGTAATTCACCCCTCCACTTT	CASSLSPWGVSVRNSPLHF
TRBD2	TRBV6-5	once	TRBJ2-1	TGTGCCAGCAGGAAGACTAGCGGGGTTTACAATGAGCAGTTCTTC	CASRKTSGVYNEQFF
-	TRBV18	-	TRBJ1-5	TGTGCCAGCTCATCAACGTACAGGGTCAATCAGCCCCAGCATTTT	CASSSTYRVNQPQHF
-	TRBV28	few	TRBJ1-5	TGTGCCAGCAGTTTCTCGCTGACGGAGTATAGCAATCAGCCCCAGCATTTT	CASSFSLTEYSNQPQHF
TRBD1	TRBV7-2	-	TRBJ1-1	TGTGCCAGCAGCTCTACAGGGGGCTGGACTGAAGCTTTCTTT	CASSSTGGWTEAFF
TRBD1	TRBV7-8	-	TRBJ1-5	TGTGCCAGCAGCCCAAGGCCCAGGGGGCCTGGCAATCAGCCCCAGCATTTT	CASSPRPRGPGNQPQHF
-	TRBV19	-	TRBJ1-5	TGTGCCAGCCAAGGTGGCACAGATAGCAATCAGCCCCAGCATTTT	CASQGGTDSNQPQHF
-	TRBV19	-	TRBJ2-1	TGTGCCAGTACCGACTTGACCTCCTACAATGAGCAGTTCTTC	CASTDLTSYNEQFF
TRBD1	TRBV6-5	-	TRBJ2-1	TGTGCCAGCAGTTCGGGACAGGGGATGTTCCCCAATGAGCAGTTCTTC	CASSSGQGMFPNEQFF
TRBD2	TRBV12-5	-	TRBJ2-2	TGTGCTAGTGGTCCGGGGACTAGCGGGAGGGTTACGAACACCGGGGAGCTGTTTTTT	CASGPGTSGRVTNTGELFF
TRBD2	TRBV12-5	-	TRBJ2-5	TGTGCTAGTGGTCACTCGACTAGCGGGAGGGGGCGGGAGACCCAGTACTTC	CASGHSTSGRGRETQYF
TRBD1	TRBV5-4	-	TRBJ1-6	TGTGCCAGCAGCTTGGCAGACAGGGCATATAATTCACCCCTCCACTTT	CASSLADRAYNSPLHF
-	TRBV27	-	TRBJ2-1	TGTGCCAGCAGTTTAACCACAGGACCCTACAATGAGCAGTTCTTC	CASSLTTGPYNEQFF
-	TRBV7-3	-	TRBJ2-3	TGTGCCAGCAGCTCCCCTGCGGGGAAGCTGGGTAGCACAGATACGCAGTATTTT	CASSSPAGKLGSTDTQYF
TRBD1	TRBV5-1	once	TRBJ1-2	TGCGCCAGCAACCTAGGGGGCGAGAGCTCTGGCTACACCTTC	CASNLGGESSGYTF
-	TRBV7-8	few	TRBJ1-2	TGTGCCAGCAGCCGATCTGCGGGGGGTGTCTATGGCTACACCTTC	CASSRSAGGVYGYTF